This T cell receptor (beta chain) comes out of a study of shared clonotypes between healthy human individuals. Study background: Those who served as donors were a couple of women and a few men between the ages of 18 and 49.

Study processing details: Junction-only immunoSEQ data arrived without quality scores, meaning filtering differed. Assay used: immunoSEQ multiplex PCR; TCRdb lists only in-frame clones, some missing. V, J and clone size reflect that table, while D and trimming were determined from the DNA. The sample holds some 530,000 clones, 70% to 85% seen once. General study points: Sequencing depth was expected to affect clonotype sharing among donors.

Concerning this clone: As yet, its antigen is unknown.

Germline values: CDR1 SGHDN, CDR2 FVKESK. Trimming cost V 5 bases and J 7 bases, with 19 bases left between them. This CDR3 contains 15 residues. The donor population consisted of healthy HIV-negative adults with no recent acute infections or vaccinations. Sequenced material: PBMCs. The chain employs TRBV14 and TRBJ2-3; weak D call: TRBD1 (8 bases). This TCR derives from a woman in her thirties or forties in good health. Some clones in this sample may be carry-over from other donors' samples. This chain's CDR3 is CASSSGGGSYYTQYF. As DNA, the CDR3 is TGTGCCAGCAGCTCAGGGGGCGGGAGCTATTATACGCAGTATTTT.